This entry is about one TCR beta chain. Its target is not known. From germline, CDR1 is KGHSH and CDR2 LQKENI. V was cut by 0 bases and J by 2 bases, with 10 bases left in between. The CDR3 consists of 16 residues. The sample is drawn from a study of human T cells and chemical hapten exposure. Authors' analysis steps: Samples held a median of 95,638 TCRs, range about 23,224–750,000. TCRdb itself ran the RACE reads through MiXCR, one entry per CDR3 protein. TCRdb's processing, not the authors' own work, is the source of the V and J calls. The sample holds roughly 80,000 distinct CDR3 sequences, 13% to 15% seen once. The time point here: pre-sensitization, week 0. Stated treatment: therapeutic diphenylcyclopropenone sensitization with weekly scalp DPC. The study, taken as a whole, reports: Expanded TCRs made up significantly more big CDR3 similarity clusters than controls did.

Source: whole blood, taken in connection with sensitization to the hapten diphenylcyclopropenone (DPC). V gene TRBV18 combines with J gene TRBJ2-2; D ambiguous. The TCR was taken from a woman in her forties or fifties with alopecia areata. Some clones in this sample may be carry-over from other donors' samples. The CDR3 region is CASSPPVSPNTGELFF. The CDR3 nucleotides read TGTGCCAGCTCACCACCGGTTAGCCCAAACACCGGGGAGCTGTTTTTT.